Presented here are 14 T cell receptor beta chains from one specimen sequenced in a study of tissue T cells after allogeneic stem cell transplantation. Indicated time point: mouse harvest day 7 after allogeneic transplant. Tail vein injection delivered 10^7 T-cell-depleted bone marrow cells and 10^6 splenic CD5+ T cells. The method was immunoSEQ multiplex PCR; TCRdb's version includes in-frame clones alone and lacks a portion of them. The table lists about 5,800 clones, 46% of them singletons. Sequenced sample: skin. The source is a female BALB/c mouse given C57BL/6 T cells with graft-versus-host disease after an allogeneic hematopoietic cell transplant.

Notes on this clone: The gene names here belong to mouse. From the germline J gene comes the end of the CDR3, since the read stops 1 residue before it. This chain connects TRBV3 to TRBJ2-1, with 8 positions matching TRBD2. Germline CDR1 reads SNHLY; CDR2 reads FYNGKV (reference sequence). V trimming: 2 bases; J trimming: 0 bases; junction bases outside the gene matches: 0. The CDR3 has 15 residues. The CDR3: CASSLLGGNYAEQFF. The covered CDR3 bases are TGTGCCAGCAGCTTACTGGGGGGTAACTATGCTGAGCAGTTC.

Details on this clone: Germline and genes here are mouse. The CDR3 is cut off 1 residue early in the read; its end comes from the germline J gene. Other nucleotide sequences in the sample specify the same CDR3. This chain connects TRBV15 to TRBJ2-7; 7 nucleotides match TRBD2. This CDR3 spans 14 amino acids. After removal of 0 bases from V and 2 bases from J, the junction contained 1 base not matched to a gene. Germline loops: CDR1 SGHND, CDR2 FRSKSL. The CDR3 loop is CASSLAGGTYEQYF. The covered CDR3 bases are TGTGCCAGCAGTTTAGCTGGGGGGACCTATGAACAGTAC.

Concerning this clone: Gene and germline names: mouse. CDR3 bases read: TGCACCTGCAGTGCTGGGGGAAGTCAAAACACCTTGTAC. Amino acids: CTCSAGGSQNTLY. The whole CDR3 sequence reads CTCSAGGSQNTLYF. The chain has TRBV1 and TRBJ2-4; perhaps TRBD2 as D (6 bases). The observed sequence ends 1 residue before the CDR3 terminus, with the missing tail filled in from the germline J gene. CDR3 size: 14 residues. V was trimmed by 3 bases and J by 0 bases, leaving 7 bases between them. Looked up from germline, CDR1 is NSQYPW and CDR2 is LRSPGD (reference sequence).

As for this clone: Genes and germline come from the mouse. The read terminates 1 residue ahead of where the CDR3 ends, so the germline J gene completes it. The rearrangement uses TRBV26 and TRBJ2-5, with TRBD1 matching 9 bases. This CDR3 is built from 13 residues. Germline V lookup: CDR1 KGHPV, CDR2 FQNQEV (reference sequence). The V gene end was trimmed by 5 bases and the J gene end by 6 bases; junction bases not matched to a gene: 3. This chain's CDR3 is CASSLTGGDTQYF. The sequenced CDR3 bases are TGTGCCAGCAGTTTGACAGGGGGGGACACCCAGTAC.

The table lists this clone with a few counts. Any gene name here is a mouse gene name. The read is 1 residue too short to cover the CDR3 end, so that end is filled in from the germline J gene. The chain couples TRBV23 to TRBJ1-1. CDR3 length: 13 amino acids. In germline, CDR1 is KGHTA, CDR2 FQNQQP. Here the CDR3 reads CSSSPGRNTEVFF. The part of the CDR3 DNA that was read is TGCTCCAGCAGTCCGGGACGGAACACAGAAGTCTTC.

On this clone: The genes are named according to mouse. The CDR3 goes on 1 residue after the read ends, and that part is filled in from the germline J gene. V gene TRBV16 combines with J gene TRBJ2-7, with a possible D match to TRBD1 (6 bases). This CDR3 comprises 14 residues. V was clipped by 0 bases and J by 0 bases, with 6 bases between them. Germline V gene lookup returns CDR1 SGHSA and CDR2 FRNQAP. CDR3 bases read: TGTGCAAGCAGCTTAGAGGACAGCTCCTATGAACAGTAC. Protein: CASSLEDSSYEQY. The full CDR3 protein reads CASSLEDSSYEQYF. Combining the CDR3 with reference TRBV16 and TRBJ2-7 gives the whole variable domain NAGVIQTPRHKVTGKGQEATLWCEPISGHSAVFWYRQTIVQGLEFLTYFRNQAPIDDSGMPKERFSAQMPNQSHSTLKIQSTQPQDSAVYLCASSLEDSSYEQYFGPGTRLTVL.

About this clone: Genes here carry mouse names. The read ends 1 residue early relative to the CDR3; the germline J gene fills the gap. This chain connects TRBV26 to TRBJ2-4, with 11 nucleotides matching TRBD2. Trimming at V came to 0 bases and at J to 5 bases, leaving 1 base not matched to a gene. CDR3 length equals 15 residues. Germline V gives CDR1 KGHPV, CDR2 FQNQEV (reference sequence). This chain's CDR3 is CASSLSGTGGNTLYF. Incomplete CDR3 DNA: TGTGCCAGCAGTCTGTCAGGGACTGGGGGAAACACCTTGTAC.

This clone is classed as medium-sized (0.01 to 0.1%). The gene names given are mouse names. The read terminates 1 residue ahead of where the CDR3 ends, so the germline J gene completes it. Other DNA sequences of this sample code for an identical CDR3. The chain is built from TRBV26 and TRBJ2-7; tentatively, D is TRBD1 (5 bases). Deletions cut 2 bases from V and 0 bases from J, with 8 bases between. Germline values: CDR1 KGHPV, CDR2 FQNQEV (reference sequence). This CDR3 contains 14 residues. The CDR3 here is CASSLGQSSYEQYF. Incomplete CDR3 DNA: TGTGCCAGCAGTCTGGGACAAAGCTCCTATGAACAGTAC.

This clone was counted a single time. The gene symbols are mouse symbols. The CDR3 is cut off 1 residue early in the read; its end comes from the germline J gene. The rearrangement links TRBV26 to TRBJ2-5; 13 bases agree with TRBD2. CDR3 size: 15 residues. Germline trimming cut 6 bases from V and 5 bases from J; bases unmatched to any gene: 5. Germline loops: CDR1 KGHPV, CDR2 FQNQEV (reference sequence). The DNA read from the CDR3 is TGTGCCAGCAGCCTGGGACTGGGGGGGTTAGACACCCAGTAC. It is translated as CASSLGLGGLDTQY. In full, the CDR3 reads CASSLGLGGLDTQYF.

This clone counts as large (0.1 to 1%). Mouse germline and gene names are used. The read gets to within 1 residue of the CDR3 end, and the germline J gene fills in the rest. This rearrangement joins TRBV16 to TRBJ2-7, with D possibly TRBD1 on 5 matching bases. V was shortened by 3 bases and J by 0 bases, with 9 bases between the two germline ends. CDR3 length: 14 amino acids. The V gene's germline CDR1 is SGHSA and CDR2 FRNQAP. The chain's CDR3 is CASSFDSISYEQYF. Incomplete CDR3 DNA: TGTGCAAGCAGCTTCGACAGTATCTCCTATGAACAGTAC.

A few counts support this clone. The gene names given are mouse names. The read is 1 residue too short to cover the CDR3 end, so that end is filled in from the germline J gene. This chain connects TRBV26 to TRBJ1-2; D perhaps matches TRBD1 (6 bases). This CDR3 is built from 14 residues. The germline V gene has CDR1 KGHPV and CDR2 FQNQEV (reference sequence). Between the trimmed V and J ends, which lost 2 bases and 1 base, there was a span of 8 bases. The CDR3: CASSLADRNSDYTF. CDR3 DNA, as far as it was read: TGTGCCAGCAGTCTGGCGGACAGAAACTCCGACTACACC.

In regard to this clone: Gene names are the mouse ones. From the germline J gene comes the end of the CDR3, since the read stops 1 residue before it. V and J are TRBV31 and TRBJ1-4, with D possibly matching TRBD1 (5 bases). Trimming removed 0 bases at V and 0 bases at J, with 5 bases between. The CDR3 spans 14 residues. Per germline, CDR1 GKSSPN and CDR2 SITVG. The CDR3 reads CAWSLTVSNERLFF. The part of the CDR3 DNA that was read is TGTGCCTGGAGTCTGACAGTTTCCAACGAAAGATTATTT.

This clone was observed a handful of times. The gene symbols are mouse symbols. Read coverage stops 1 residue before the CDR3 terminus; the germline J gene supplies the remainder. This chain connects TRBV16 to TRBJ1-1, with unresolved D. V lost 4 bases to trimming and J lost 2 bases, with 8 bases between them. The germline V gene encodes CDR1 SGHSA and CDR2 FRNQAP. This CDR3 spans 13 amino acids. The sequenced CDR3 bases are TGTGCAAGCAGCTCCGACATCAACACAGAAGTCTTC. Protein product: CASSSDINTEVF. From start to end, the CDR3 is CASSSDINTEVFF. Looking up the rest from reference TRBV16 and TRBJ1-1 gives the full variable domain: NAGVIQTPRHKVTGKGQEATLWCEPISGHSAVFWYRQTIVQGLEFLTYFRNQAPIDDSGMPKERFSAQMPNQSHSTLKIQSTQPQDSAVYLCASSSDINTEVFFGKGTRLTVV.

This clone was recorded a few times. These gene names are mouse names. The read halts 1 residue ahead of the CDR3 end, with the missing end drawn from the germline J gene. The rearrangement joins TRBV16 to TRBJ2-1, with TRBD1 matching 10 bases. Germline-derived CDR1 and CDR2 are SGHSA and FRNQAP. J was trimmed by 6 bases and V by 3 bases; bases with no gene match: 2. The CDR3 runs to 14 residues. CDR3 DNA, as far as it was read: TGTGCAAGCAGCTTTAGGACAGGGGGTGCTGAGCAGTTC. Protein sequence: CASSFRTGGAEQF. The CDR3 in its entirety is CASSFRTGGAEQFF.